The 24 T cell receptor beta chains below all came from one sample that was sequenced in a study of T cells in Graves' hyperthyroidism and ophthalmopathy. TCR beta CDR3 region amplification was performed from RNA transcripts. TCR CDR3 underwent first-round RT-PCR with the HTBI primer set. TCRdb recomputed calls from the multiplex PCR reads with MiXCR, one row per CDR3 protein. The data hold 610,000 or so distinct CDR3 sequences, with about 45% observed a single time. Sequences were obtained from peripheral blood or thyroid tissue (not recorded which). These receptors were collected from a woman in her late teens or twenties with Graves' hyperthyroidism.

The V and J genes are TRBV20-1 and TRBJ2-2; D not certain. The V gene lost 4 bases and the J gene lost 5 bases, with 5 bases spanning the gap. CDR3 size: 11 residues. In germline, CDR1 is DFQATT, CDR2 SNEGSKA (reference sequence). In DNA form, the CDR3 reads TGCAGTGCTATCGGGACCGGGGAGCTGTTTTTT. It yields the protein CSAIGTGELFF.

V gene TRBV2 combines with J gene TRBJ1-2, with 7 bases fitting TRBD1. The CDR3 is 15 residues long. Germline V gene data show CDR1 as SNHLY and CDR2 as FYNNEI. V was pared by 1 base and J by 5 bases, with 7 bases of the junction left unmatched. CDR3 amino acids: CASSEGRGREYGYTF. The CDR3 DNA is TGTGCCAGCAGTGAAGGGAGGGGGCGGGAATATGGCTACACCTTC.

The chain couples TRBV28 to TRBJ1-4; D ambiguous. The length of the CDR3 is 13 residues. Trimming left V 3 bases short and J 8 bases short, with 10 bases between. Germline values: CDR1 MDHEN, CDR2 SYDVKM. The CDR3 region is CASSFRGREKLFF. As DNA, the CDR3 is TGTGCCAGCAGTTTTCGAGGTCGAGAAAAACTGTTTTTT.

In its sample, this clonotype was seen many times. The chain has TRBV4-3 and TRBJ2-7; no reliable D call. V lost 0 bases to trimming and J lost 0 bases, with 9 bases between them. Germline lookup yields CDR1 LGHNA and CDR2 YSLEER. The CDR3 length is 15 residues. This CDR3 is CASSQDRSSSYEQYF. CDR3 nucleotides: TGCGCCAGCAGCCAAGATAGGAGCAGCTCCTACGAGCAGTACTTC.

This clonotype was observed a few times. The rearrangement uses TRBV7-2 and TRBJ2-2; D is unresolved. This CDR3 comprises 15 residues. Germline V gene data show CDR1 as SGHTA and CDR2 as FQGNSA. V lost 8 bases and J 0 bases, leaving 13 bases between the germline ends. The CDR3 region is CASSRRRANTGELFF. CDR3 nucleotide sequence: TGTGCCAGCTCCCGACGACGAGCGAACACCGGGGAGCTGTTTTTT. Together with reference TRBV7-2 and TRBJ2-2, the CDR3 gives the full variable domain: GAGVSQSPSNKVTEKGKDVELRCDPISGHTALYWYRQSLGQGLEFLIYFQGNSAPDKSGLPSDRFSAERTGGSVSTLTIQRTQQEDSAVYLCASSRRRANTGELFFGEGSRLTVL.

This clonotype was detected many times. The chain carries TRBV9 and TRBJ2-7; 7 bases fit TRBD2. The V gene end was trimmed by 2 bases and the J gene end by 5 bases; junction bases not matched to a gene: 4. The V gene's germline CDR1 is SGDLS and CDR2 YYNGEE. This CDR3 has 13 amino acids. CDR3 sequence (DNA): TGTGCCAGCAGCGTGGGCGGGAGCGACGAGCAGTACTTC. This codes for CASSVGGSDEQYF.

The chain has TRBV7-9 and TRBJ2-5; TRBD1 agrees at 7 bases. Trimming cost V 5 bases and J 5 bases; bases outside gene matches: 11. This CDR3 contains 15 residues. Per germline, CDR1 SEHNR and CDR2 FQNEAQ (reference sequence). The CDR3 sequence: CASSADRAVGETQYF. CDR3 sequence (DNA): TGTGCCAGCAGCGCCGACAGGGCGGTCGGGGAGACCCAGTACTTC.

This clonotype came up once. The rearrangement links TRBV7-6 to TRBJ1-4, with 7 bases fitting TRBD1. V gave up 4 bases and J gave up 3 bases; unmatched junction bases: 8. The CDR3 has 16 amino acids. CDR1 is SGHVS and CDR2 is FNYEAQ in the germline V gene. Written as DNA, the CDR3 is TGTGCCAGCAGCTCGTATAGCGGGACAGCTAATGAAAAACTGTTTTTT. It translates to CASSSYSGTANEKLFF.

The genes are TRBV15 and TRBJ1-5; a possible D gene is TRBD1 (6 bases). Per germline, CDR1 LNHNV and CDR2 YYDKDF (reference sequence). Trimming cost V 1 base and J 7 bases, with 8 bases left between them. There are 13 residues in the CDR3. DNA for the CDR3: TGTGCCACCAGCAGAGGGACAGCCCAGCCCCAGCATTTT. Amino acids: CATSRGTAQPQHF.

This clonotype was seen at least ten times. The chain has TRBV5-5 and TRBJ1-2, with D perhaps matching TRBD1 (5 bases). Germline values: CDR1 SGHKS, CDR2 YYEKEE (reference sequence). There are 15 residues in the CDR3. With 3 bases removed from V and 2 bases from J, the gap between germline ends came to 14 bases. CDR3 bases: TGTGCCAGCAGCTCTCCGGGACTCCGAAACTATGGCTACACCTTC. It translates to CASSSPGLRNYGYTF.

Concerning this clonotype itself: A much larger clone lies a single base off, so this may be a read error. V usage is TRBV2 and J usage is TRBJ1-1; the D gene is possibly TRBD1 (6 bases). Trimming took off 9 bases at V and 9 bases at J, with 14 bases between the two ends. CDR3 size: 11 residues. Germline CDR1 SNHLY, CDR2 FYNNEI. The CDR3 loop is CARQNWDKAFF. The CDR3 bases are TGTGCCAGACAAAACTGGGACAAAGCTTTCTTT.

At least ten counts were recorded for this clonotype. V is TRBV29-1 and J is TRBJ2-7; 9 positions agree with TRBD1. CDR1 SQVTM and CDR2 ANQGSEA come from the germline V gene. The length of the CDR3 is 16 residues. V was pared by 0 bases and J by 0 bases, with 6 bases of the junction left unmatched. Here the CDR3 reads CSVEDRGDRASYEQYF. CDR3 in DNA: TGCAGCGTTGAAGATCGTGGGGACAGGGCCTCCTACGAGCAGTACTTC.

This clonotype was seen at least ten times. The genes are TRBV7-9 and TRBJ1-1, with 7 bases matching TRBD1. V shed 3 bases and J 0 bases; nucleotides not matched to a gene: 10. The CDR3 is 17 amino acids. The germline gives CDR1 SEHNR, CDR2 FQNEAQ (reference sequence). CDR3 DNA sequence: TGTGCCAGCAGCTTTGGCAGGGGGATATTGTTGAACACTGAAGCTTTCTTT. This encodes CASSFGRGILLNTEAFF.

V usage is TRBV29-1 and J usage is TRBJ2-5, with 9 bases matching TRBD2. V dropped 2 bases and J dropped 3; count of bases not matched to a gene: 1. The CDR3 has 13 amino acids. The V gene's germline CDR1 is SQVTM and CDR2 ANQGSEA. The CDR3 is CSVERLAEETQYF. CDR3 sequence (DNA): TGCAGCGTTGAACGACTAGCGGAAGAGACCCAGTACTTC.

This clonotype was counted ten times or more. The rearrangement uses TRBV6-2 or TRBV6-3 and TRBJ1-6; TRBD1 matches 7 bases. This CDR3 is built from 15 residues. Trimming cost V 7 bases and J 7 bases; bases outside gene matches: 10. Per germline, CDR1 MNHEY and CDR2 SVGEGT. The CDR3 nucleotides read TGTGCCAGCACCTCTTCGCCAGGGGGAAATTCACCCCTCCACTTT. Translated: CASTSSPGGNSPLHF.

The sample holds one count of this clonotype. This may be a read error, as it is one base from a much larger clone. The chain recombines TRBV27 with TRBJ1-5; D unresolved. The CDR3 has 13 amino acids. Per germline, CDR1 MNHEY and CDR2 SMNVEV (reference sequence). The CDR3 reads CTSTPGRNQPQHF. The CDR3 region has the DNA TGTACCAGCACCCCCGGAAGGAATCAGCCCCAGCATTTT.

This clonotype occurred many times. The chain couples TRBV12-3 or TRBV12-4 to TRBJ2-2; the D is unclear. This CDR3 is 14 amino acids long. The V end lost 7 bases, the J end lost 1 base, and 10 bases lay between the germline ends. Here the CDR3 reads CASTLPENTGELFF. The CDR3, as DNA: TGTGCCAGCACCCTACCAGAGAACACCGGGGAGCTGTTTTTT.

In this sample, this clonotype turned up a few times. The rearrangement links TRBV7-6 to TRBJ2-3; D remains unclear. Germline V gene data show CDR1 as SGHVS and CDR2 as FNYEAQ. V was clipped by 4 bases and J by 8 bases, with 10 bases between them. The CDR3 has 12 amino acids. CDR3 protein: CASSSIGRTQYF. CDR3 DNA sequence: TGTGCCAGCAGCTCCATAGGTCGTACGCAGTATTTT.

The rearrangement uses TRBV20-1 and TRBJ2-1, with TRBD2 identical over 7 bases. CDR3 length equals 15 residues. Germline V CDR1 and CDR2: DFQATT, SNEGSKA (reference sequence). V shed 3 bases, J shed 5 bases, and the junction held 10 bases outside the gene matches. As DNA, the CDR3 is TGCAGTGCTAGCCCCAGACTAGCACCTGACAATGAGCAGTTCTTC. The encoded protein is CSASPRLAPDNEQFF.

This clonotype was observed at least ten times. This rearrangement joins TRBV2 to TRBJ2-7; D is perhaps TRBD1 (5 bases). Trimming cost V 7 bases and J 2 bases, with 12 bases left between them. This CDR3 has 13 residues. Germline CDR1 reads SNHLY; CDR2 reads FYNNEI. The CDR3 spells CASTLRTTYEQYF. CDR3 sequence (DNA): TGTGCCAGCACCCTCCGGACAACCTACGAGCAGTACTTC.

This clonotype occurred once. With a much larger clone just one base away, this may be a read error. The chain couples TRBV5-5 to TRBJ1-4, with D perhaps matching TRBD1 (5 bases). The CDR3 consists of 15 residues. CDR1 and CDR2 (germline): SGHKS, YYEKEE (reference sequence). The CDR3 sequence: CASSMQGGRSENLFF. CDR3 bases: TGTGCCAGCAGCATGCAGGGTGGAAGGAGTGAAAATCTGTTTTTT. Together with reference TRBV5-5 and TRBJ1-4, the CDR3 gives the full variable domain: DAGVTQSPTHLIKTRGQQVTLRCSPISGHKSVSWYQQVLGQGPQFIFQYYEKEERGRGNFPDRFSARQFPNYSSELNVNALLLGDSALYLCASSMQGGRSENLFFGSGTQLSVL.

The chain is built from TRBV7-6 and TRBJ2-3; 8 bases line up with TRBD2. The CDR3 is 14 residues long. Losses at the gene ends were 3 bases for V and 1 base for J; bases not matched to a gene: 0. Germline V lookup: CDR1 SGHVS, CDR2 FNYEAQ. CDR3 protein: CASSFGGGTDTQYF. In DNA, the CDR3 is TGTGCCAGCAGCTTCGGGGGGGGCACAGATACGCAGTATTTT.

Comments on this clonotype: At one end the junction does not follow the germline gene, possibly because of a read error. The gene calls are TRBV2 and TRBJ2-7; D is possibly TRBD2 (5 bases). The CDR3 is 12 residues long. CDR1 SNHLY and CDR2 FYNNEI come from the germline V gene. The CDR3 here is CTSSLRGREQYF. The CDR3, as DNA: TGTACCAGCAGTCTCCGGGGAAGGGAGCAGTACTTC.

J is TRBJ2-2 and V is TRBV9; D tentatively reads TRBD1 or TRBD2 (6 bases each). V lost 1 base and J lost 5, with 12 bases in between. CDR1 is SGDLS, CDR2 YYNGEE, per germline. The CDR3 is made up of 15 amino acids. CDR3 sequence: CASSVWGAGTGELFF. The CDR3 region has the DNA TGTGCCAGCAGCGTATGGGGGGCGGGTACCGGGGAGCTGTTTTTT.